This record concerns one TCR beta chain sequence. The data originate from a study of shared clonotypes between healthy human individuals. Sequencing was performed with immunoSEQ multiplex PCR; in TCRdb, only in-frame clones are kept and a portion is missing. The data contain 2 million to 2.5 million clones, 93% of them singletons. The length of the CDR3 is 21 residues. V lost 4 bases, J lost 5 bases, and 22 bases stayed unmatched. Germline V gene data show CDR1 as SGHRS and CDR2 as YFSETQ. The receptor was derived from a man younger than 35 in good health. Some clones in this sample may be carry-over from other donors' samples. The sequencing sample was made of naive CD4+ T cells from PBMCs. Specified subset: CD45RA+ positively selected. V gene TRBV5-1 combines with J gene TRBJ1-3; TRBD1 agrees at 12 bases. The CDR3 nucleotides are TGCGCCAGCAGCCCCTTTTTTAACAGTGCCGGGACAGGGGGCCCACGAAACACCATATATTTT. Amino acids: CASSPFFNSAGTGGPRNTIYF.